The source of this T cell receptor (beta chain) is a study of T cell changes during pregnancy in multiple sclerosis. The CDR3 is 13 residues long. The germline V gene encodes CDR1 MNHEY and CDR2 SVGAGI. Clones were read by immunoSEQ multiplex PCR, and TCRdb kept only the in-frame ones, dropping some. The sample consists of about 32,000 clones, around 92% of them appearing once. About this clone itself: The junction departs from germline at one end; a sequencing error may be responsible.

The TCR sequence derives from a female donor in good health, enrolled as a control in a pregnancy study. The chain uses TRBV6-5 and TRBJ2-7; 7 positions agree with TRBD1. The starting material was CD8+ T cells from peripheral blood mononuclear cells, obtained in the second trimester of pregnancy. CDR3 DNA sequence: TGTGCCAGCAGGCTGGCCTGGGACAGTCCTCCATCCTTC. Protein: CASRLAWDSPPSF.